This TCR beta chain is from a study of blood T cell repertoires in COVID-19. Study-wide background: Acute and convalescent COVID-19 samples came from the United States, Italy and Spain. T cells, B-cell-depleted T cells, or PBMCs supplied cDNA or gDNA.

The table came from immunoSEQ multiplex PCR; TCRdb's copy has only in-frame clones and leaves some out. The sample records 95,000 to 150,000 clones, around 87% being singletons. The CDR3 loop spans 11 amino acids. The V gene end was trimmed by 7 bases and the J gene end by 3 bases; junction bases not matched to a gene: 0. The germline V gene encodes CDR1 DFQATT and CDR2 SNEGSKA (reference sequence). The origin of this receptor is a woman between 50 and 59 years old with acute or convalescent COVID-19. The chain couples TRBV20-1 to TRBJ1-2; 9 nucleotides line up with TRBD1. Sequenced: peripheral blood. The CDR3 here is CSGQGDYGYTF. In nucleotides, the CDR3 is TGCAGTGGACAGGGGGACTATGGCTACACCTTC.